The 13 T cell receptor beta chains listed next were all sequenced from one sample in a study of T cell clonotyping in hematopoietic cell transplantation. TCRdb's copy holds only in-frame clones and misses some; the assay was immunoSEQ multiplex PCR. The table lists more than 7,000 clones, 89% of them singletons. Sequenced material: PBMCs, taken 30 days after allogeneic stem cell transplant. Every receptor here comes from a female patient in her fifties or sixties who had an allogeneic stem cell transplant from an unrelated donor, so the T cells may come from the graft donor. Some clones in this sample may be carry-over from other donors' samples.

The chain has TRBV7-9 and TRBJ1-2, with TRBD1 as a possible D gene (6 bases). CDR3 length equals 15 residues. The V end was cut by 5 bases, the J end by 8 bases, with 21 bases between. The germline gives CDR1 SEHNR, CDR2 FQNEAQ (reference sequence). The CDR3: CASSPRRGHEMGYTF. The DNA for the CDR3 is TGTGCCAGCAGCCCGAGACGGGGGCACGAGATGGGCTACACCTTC.

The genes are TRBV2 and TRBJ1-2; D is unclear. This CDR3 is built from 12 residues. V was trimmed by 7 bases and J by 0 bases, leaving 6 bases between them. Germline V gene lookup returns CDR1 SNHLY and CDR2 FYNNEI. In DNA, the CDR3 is TGTGCCAGCACCCAAACTAACTATGGCTACACCTTC. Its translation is CASTQTNYGYTF.

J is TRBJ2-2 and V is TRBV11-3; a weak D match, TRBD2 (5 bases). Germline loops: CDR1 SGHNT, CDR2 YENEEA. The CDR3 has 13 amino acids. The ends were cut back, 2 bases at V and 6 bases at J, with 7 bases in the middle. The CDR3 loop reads CASSLRDPGELFF. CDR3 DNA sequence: TGTGCCAGCAGCTTACGGGATCCCGGGGAGCTGTTTTTT.

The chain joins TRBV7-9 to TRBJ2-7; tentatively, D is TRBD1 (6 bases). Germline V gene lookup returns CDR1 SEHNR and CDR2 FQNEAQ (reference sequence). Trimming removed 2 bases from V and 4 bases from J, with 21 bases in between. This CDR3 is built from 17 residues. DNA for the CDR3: TGTGCCAGCAGCTTATCGGTTCAACAGGGTCCTCCGTACGAGCAGTACGTC. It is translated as CASSLSVQQGPPYEQYV.

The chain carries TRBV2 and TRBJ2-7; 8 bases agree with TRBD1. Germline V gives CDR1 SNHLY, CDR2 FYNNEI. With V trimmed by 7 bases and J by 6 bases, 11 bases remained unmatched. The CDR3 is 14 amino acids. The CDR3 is CASTLQRTGSEQYF. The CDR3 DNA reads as TGTGCCAGCACACTCCAGAGGACAGGGAGCGAGCAGTACTTC.

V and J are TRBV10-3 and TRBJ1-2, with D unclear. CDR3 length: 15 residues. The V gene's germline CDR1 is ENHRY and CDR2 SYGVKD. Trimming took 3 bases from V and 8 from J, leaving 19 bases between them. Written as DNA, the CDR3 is TGTGCCATCAGTGAAGAGTGGGTTCCCACAAGGGGCTACACCTTC. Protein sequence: CAISEEWVPTRGYTF.

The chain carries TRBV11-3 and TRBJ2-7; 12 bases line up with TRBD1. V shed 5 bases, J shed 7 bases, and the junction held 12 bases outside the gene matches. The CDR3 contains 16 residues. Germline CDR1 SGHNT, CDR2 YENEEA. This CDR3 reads CASSPGQGAVSQEQYF. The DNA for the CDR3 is TGTGCCAGCAGCCCGGGACAGGGGGCTGTCTCGCAAGAGCAGTACTTC.

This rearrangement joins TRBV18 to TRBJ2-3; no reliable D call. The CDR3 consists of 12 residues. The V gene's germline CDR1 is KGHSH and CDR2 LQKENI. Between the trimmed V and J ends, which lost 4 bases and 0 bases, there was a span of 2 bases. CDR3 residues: CASSLSTDTQYF. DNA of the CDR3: TGTGCCAGCTCACTTAGCACAGATACGCAGTATTTT.

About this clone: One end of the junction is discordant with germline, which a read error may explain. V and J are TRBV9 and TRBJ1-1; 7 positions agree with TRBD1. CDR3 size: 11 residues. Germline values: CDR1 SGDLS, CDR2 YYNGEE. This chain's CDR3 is CASSPQGTVSF. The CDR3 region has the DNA TGTGCCAGCAGCCCTCAAGGGACAGTTTCTTTT.

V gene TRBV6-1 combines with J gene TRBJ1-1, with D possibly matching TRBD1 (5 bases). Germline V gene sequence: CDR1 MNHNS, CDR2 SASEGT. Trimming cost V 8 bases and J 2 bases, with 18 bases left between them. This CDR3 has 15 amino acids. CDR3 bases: TGTGCCAGCTATGCCAGGTGGGACCGAAACACTGAAGCTTTCTTT. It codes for CASYARWDRNTEAFF.

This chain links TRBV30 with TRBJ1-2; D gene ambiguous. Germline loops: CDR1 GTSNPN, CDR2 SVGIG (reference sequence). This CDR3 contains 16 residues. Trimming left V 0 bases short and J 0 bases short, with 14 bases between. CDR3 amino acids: CAWSVQGQETNYGYTF. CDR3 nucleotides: TGTGCCTGGAGTGTACAAGGGCAGGAGACTAACTATGGCTACACCTTC.

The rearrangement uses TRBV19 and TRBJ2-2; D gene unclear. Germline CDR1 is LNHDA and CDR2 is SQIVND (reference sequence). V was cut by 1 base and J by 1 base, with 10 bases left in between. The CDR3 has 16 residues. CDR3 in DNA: TGTGCCAGTAGTATAGCCGATCCCTGGAACACCGGGGAGCTGTTTTTT. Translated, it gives CASSIADPWNTGELFF. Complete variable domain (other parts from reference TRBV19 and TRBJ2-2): DGGITQSPKYLFRKEGQNVTLSCEQNLNHDAMYWYRQDPGQGLRLIYYSQIVNDFQKGDIAEGYSVSREKKESFPLTVTSAQKNPTAFYLCASSIADPWNTGELFFGEGSRLTVL.

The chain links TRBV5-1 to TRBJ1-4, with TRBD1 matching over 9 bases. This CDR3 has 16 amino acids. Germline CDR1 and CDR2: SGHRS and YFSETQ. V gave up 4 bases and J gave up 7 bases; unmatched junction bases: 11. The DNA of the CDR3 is TGCGCCAGCAGCGTCACAGGGGGCGACTTCGGTGAAAAACTGTTTTTT. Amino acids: CASSVTGGDFGEKLFF.